The 25 T cell receptor beta chains presented below share a single source sample, sequenced in a study of cytomegalovirus exposure and HLA in healthy donors. PCR amplification relied on 60 Vbeta primers (plus 13 Jbeta primers). Profiling relied on immunoSEQ multiplex PCR, and the TCRdb table lists in-frame clones only, not all of them. The table lists approximately 140,000 clones, around 73% of them singletons. Input material: PBMCs. These receptors all stem from a human donor in good health.

The chain uses TRBV11-3 and TRBJ1-3, with 9 bases identical to TRBD1. V was pared by 5 bases and J by 4 bases, with 6 bases of the junction left unmatched. Per germline, CDR1 SGHNT and CDR2 YENEEA. CDR3 length: 15 amino acids. CDR3 sequence (DNA): TGTGCCAGCAGCCCCCGGGACAGGGACGGAAACACCATATATTTT. The encoded protein is CASSPRDRDGNTIYF.

This clone came up a few times. The chain recombines TRBV4-1 with TRBJ2-5; weak D call: TRBD2 (6 bases). The CDR3 length is 16 residues. Trimming took 6 bases from V and 5 from J, leaving 22 bases between them. Germline CDR1 is MGHRA and CDR2 is YSYEKL. DNA for the CDR3: TGCGCCAGCAGAGTCCTCCCGGGAGTTCCGAGGGAGACCCAGTACTTC. This codes for CASRVLPGVPRETQYF.

The V gene is TRBV27, the J gene TRBJ1-5; D call uncertain. The V gene lost 3 bases and the J gene lost 4 bases, with 10 bases spanning the gap. There are 14 residues in the CDR3. Per germline, CDR1 MNHEY and CDR2 SMNVEV (reference sequence). The CDR3 loop reads CASSFSQPNQPQHF. CDR3 coding DNA: TGTGCCAGCAGTTTTTCACAACCGAATCAGCCCCAGCATTTT.

The chain is built from TRBV27 and TRBJ2-7, with 7 bases aligning to TRBD2. The trim removed 1 base at V and 3 bases at J, leaving 9 bases unmatched. CDR3 length: 16 residues. Germline assignment: CDR1 MNHEY and CDR2 SMNVEV (reference sequence). CDR3 sequence (DNA): TGTGCCAGCAGTTTATGTTCGAGCGGGGCGTGCTACGAGCAGTACTTC. Translation gives CASSLCSSGACYEQYF.

V usage is TRBV25-1 and J usage is TRBJ1-2; TRBD1 is a possible D gene (6 bases). CDR1 MGHDK and CDR2 SYGVNS come from the germline V gene. With 1 base removed from V and 7 bases from J, the gap between germline ends came to 10 bases. The CDR3 has 13 amino acids. In nucleotides, the CDR3 is TGTGCCAGCAGTGAATCAGGGGTCGTTGGCTACACCTTC. Protein product: CASSESGVVGYTF.

The V gene is TRBV5-4, the J gene TRBJ2-5; D may be TRBD2 (7 bases). CDR3 length: 16 residues. Germline lookup yields CDR1 SGHNT and CDR2 YYREEE (reference sequence). With 4 bases removed from V and 2 bases from J, the gap between germline ends came to 18 bases. The CDR3 region has the DNA TGTGCCAGCAGCGAAGGGGGGGGGCTCGGGCAAGAGACCCAGTACTTC. As protein: CASSEGGGLGQETQYF.

This clone showed up just once. The rearrangement links TRBV2 to TRBJ2-7, with 7 nucleotides matching TRBD2. V dropped 6 bases and J dropped 0; count of bases not matched to a gene: 5. CDR1 SNHLY and CDR2 FYNNEI come from the germline V gene. The CDR3 has 14 residues. CDR3: CASRTGTNSYEQYF. CDR3 bases: TGTGCCAGCAGAACCGGGACTAACTCCTACGAGCAGTACTTC.

This rearrangement joins TRBV7-3 to TRBJ2-1; a possible D gene is TRBD2 (5 bases). Per germline, CDR1 SGHTA and CDR2 FQGTGA. This CDR3 is built from 16 residues. V lost 4 bases to trimming and J lost 8 bases, with 21 bases between them. In nucleotides, the CDR3 is TGTGCCAGCAGCTCCCAGGCAACGGGGTGGAAGGATGAGCAGTTCTTC. Its protein is CASSSQATGWKDEQFF.

This clone was seen a handful of times. The chain combines TRBV7-8 with TRBJ2-1; D possibly corresponds to TRBD1 (6 bases). This CDR3 is 15 amino acids long. Trimming pared 3 bases from V and 2 bases from J, leaving 11 bases between. Per germline, CDR1 SGHVS and CDR2 FQNEAQ. CDR3: CASSFTGTPYNEQFF. Written as DNA, the CDR3 is TGTGCCAGCAGCTTTACAGGGACCCCCTACAATGAGCAGTTCTTC.

This clone was seen a few times. Here the CDR3 DNA reads TGTGCCAGCACCCCCCTGGGGGGGTCCTATGGCTACACCTTC. Translated: CASTPLGGSYGYTF. The chain couples TRBV6-1 to TRBJ1-2; D possibly corresponds to TRBD1 (5 bases). The CDR3 has 14 amino acids. Germline CDR1 MNHNS, CDR2 SASEGT. V lost 7 bases and J 4 bases, leaving 16 bases between the germline ends.

The chain recombines TRBV11-2 with TRBJ2-5; a possible D gene is TRBD1 (5 bases). V gave up 1 base and J gave up 0 bases, with 6 bases separating them. There are 14 residues in the CDR3. The V gene's germline CDR1 is SGHAT and CDR2 FQNNGV. The CDR3 DNA is TGTGCCAGCAGCTTAGTAGGGGACCAAGAGACCCAGTACTTC. Its translation is CASSLVGDQETQYF.

This clone was observed a single time. V gene TRBV6-5 combines with J gene TRBJ2-1; D uncertain. The CDR3 is 16 residues long. V dropped 4 bases and J dropped 0 bases, with 13 bases sitting between them. Germline V gene data show CDR1 as MNHEY and CDR2 as SVGAGI. This chain's CDR3 is CASSLHYLSSYNEQFF. In DNA form, the CDR3 reads TGTGCCAGCAGTTTACATTATCTCAGCTCCTACAATGAGCAGTTCTTC.

The V gene is TRBV4-1, the J gene TRBJ1-3; possible D gene TRBD1, 5 bases. The CDR3 covers 19 residues. Germline V CDR1 and CDR2: MGHRA, YSYEKL. V lost 0 bases to trimming and J lost 4 bases, with 22 bases between them. This CDR3 reads CASSQDLQGYVAEGNTIYF. CDR3 sequence (DNA): TGCGCCAGCAGCCAAGATTTGCAGGGTTATGTGGCGGAGGGAAACACCATATATTTT.

This clone has a handful of counts. The J gene is TRBJ2-2, the V gene TRBV27; the D is unclear. The germline V and J ends were trimmed by 6 bases and 7 bases, with 9 bases remaining between them. Germline assignment: CDR1 MNHEY and CDR2 SMNVEV (reference sequence). The CDR3 consists of 12 residues. CDR3 sequence: CASRRWVGELFF. CDR3 coding DNA: TGTGCCAGCAGGAGGTGGGTCGGGGAGCTGTTTTTT.

V usage is TRBV5-6 and J usage is TRBJ2-1, with 10 nucleotides matching TRBD2. Germline loops: CDR1 SGHDT, CDR2 YYEEEE. This CDR3 region has 16 residues. V trimming: 3 bases; J trimming: 8 bases; junction bases outside the gene matches: 11. CDR3 DNA sequence: TGTGCCAGCAGCTCCCTACTAGCGGGAAAGGTAGATGAGCAGTTCTTC. It codes for CASSSLLAGKVDEQFF.

The chain recombines TRBV6-5 with TRBJ1-6; 7 bases are shared with TRBD1. Germline loops: CDR1 MNHEY, CDR2 SVGAGI. The CDR3 loop spans 14 amino acids. Trimming cost V 2 bases and J 7 bases; bases outside gene matches: 2. CDR3 sequence: CASSYRGRNSPLHF. Written as DNA, the CDR3 is TGTGCCAGCAGTTACAGGGGGCGGAATTCACCCCTCCACTTT.

The rearrangement joins TRBV19 to TRBJ2-1; 9 bases agree with TRBD1. V was pared by 4 bases and J by 6 bases, with 7 bases of the junction left unmatched. Germline-derived CDR1 and CDR2 are LNHDA and SQIVND (reference sequence). This CDR3 has 15 residues. Written as DNA, the CDR3 is TGTGCCAGTAGTACACCGGGACAGGGCATCAATGAGCAGTTCTTC. It translates to CASSTPGQGINEQFF.

The rearrangement joins TRBV28 to TRBJ2-3, with a weak D call TRBD1 (6 bases). V lost 5 bases, J lost 6 bases, and 15 bases lay in between. Germline-derived CDR1 and CDR2 are MDHEN and SYDVKM. The CDR3 covers 14 residues. CDR3 DNA sequence: TGTGCCAGCAGTGCACCCCGGGACAAGGATACGCAGTATTTT. Its translation: CASSAPRDKDTQYF.

The chain uses TRBV6-5 and TRBJ2-5, with 8 bases that match TRBD2. Germline assignment: CDR1 MNHEY and CDR2 SVGAGI. The CDR3 has 15 amino acids. The J segment lost 1 base and the V segment lost 2 bases, leaving 3 bases of the junction unmatched. CDR3 protein: CASSYSGGLQETQYF. The CDR3 DNA follows: TGTGCCAGCAGTTACAGCGGGGGACTCCAAGAGACCCAGTACTTC.

The chain has TRBV4-2 and TRBJ2-7; TRBD2 agrees at 12 bases. CDR1 is LGHNA, CDR2 YNFKEQ, per germline. The CDR3 is 16 amino acids. Trimming at V came to 0 bases and at J to 3 bases, leaving 3 bases not matched to a gene. Written as DNA, the CDR3 is TGTGCCAGCAGCCAAGAAAGACTAGCGGGGGTCTACGAGCAGTACTTC. This gives the protein CASSQERLAGVYEQYF.

The V call is TRBV25-1, the J call TRBJ2-5; TRBD2 agrees at 10 bases. The DNA matches TRBJ2-7 better at its end, which makes the J call doubtful. The CDR3 is made up of 16 amino acids. Per germline, CDR1 MGHDK and CDR2 SYGVNS. The chain's CDR3 is CASSEYGSGGFNEQYF. The CDR3 DNA reads TGTGCCAGCAGTGAATACGGTAGCGGGGGGTTCAACGAGCAGTACTTC.

The genes are TRBV5-1 and TRBJ2-7; the match to TRBD1 covers 7 bases. Germline CDR1 reads SGHRS; CDR2 reads YFSETQ. J lost 5 bases, V lost 3 bases, and 14 bases had no gene match. The CDR3 length is 16 residues. CDR3 residues: CASSSGIGTAYDEQYF. The DNA of the CDR3 is TGCGCCAGCAGCTCGGGTATCGGGACAGCCTACGACGAGCAGTACTTC.

This clone was found a few times. The chain has TRBV27 and TRBJ2-7; possibly TRBD1 for D (6 bases). V lost 5 bases and J lost 2, with 13 bases in between. The CDR3 runs to 14 residues. Looked up from germline, CDR1 is MNHEY and CDR2 is SMNVEV (reference sequence). The CDR3 loop is CASSPRDTAYEQYF. The CDR3 bases are TGTGCCAGCAGTCCCCGGGACACCGCCTACGAGCAGTACTTC.

The rearrangement links TRBV5-4 to TRBJ2-7; 7 positions agree with TRBD1. Trimming at V came to 5 bases and at J to 1 base, leaving 6 bases not matched to a gene. Germline CDR1 and CDR2: SGHNT and YYREEE (reference sequence). CDR3 length equals 14 residues. CDR3: CASRSDRDSYEQYF. The DNA of the CDR3 is TGTGCCAGCAGGAGCGACAGGGATTCCTACGAGCAGTACTTC.

As concerns this clone: Other nucleotide sequences from this sample produce the same CDR3. J is TRBJ2-5 and V is TRBV9; 7 bases are a match to TRBD1. J lost 2 bases, V lost 2 bases, and 3 bases had no gene match. Germline CDR1 and CDR2: SGDLS and YYNGEE. The CDR3 has 14 residues. The CDR3 region has the DNA TGTGCCAGCAGCGTCGGCAGGGGGCAAGAGACCCAGTACTTC. Encoded protein: CASSVGRGQETQYF.